The 27 T cell receptor beta chains in this list originate from one sample, sequenced in a study of low-dose radiotherapy and immunotherapy resistance in tumors. With TRAV- and TRBV-specific primers, first-strand cDNA was made, covering the alpha and beta chains. The PCR that amplified TCRs ran for 20 to 25 cycles, relying on a constant-region primer and a V-primer adapter. Via MiXCR, TCRdb re-called the reads, giving one row per CDR3 protein. The repertoire has around 18,000 distinct CDR3 sequences, 74% of them found once; the top ten carry roughly an eighth. The receptors here all came from a human donor with advanced metastatic prostate, ovarian, gallbladder or colorectal cancer (not recorded which). This table probably holds off-target reads from a library built for another chain.

This chain links TRBV5-4 with TRBJ2-3, with TRBD1 as a possible D gene (5 bases). Trimming took 2 bases from V and 4 from J, leaving 5 bases between them. The CDR3 spans 12 residues. Germline values: CDR1 SGHNT, CDR2 YYREEE (reference sequence). Here the CDR3 reads CASSFRADTQYF. The CDR3 DNA reads TGTGCCAGCAGCTTCAGGGCAGATACGCAGTATTTT.

The V and J genes are TRBV5-1 and TRBJ1-1; no clear D gene. Germline assignment: CDR1 SGHRS and CDR2 YFSETQ. The CDR3 runs to 14 residues. Trimming removed 4 bases at V and 2 bases at J, with 12 bases between. The CDR3 loop is CASSPRVANTEAFF. CDR3 nucleotides: TGCGCCAGCAGCCCCCGGGTCGCCAACACTGAAGCTTTCTTT.

The chain carries TRBV5-4 and TRBJ1-4; no clear D gene. CDR1 is SGHNT, CDR2 YYREEE, per germline (reference sequence). The CDR3 is made up of 16 amino acids. The V and J ends lost 4 bases and 7 bases respectively, with 20 bases between them. The CDR3 is CASSRAGGRVTEKLFF. CDR3 coding DNA: TGTGCCAGCAGCCGCGCGGGAGGACGGGTTACTGAAAAACTGTTTTTT. Complete variable domain (other parts from reference TRBV5-4 and TRBJ1-4): ETGVTQSPTHLIKTRGQQVTLRCSSQSGHNTVSWYQQALGQGPQFIFQYYREEENGRGNFPPRFSGLQFPNYSSELNVNALELDDSALYLCASSRAGGRVTEKLFFGSGTQLSVL.

The chain has TRBV12-3 or TRBV12-4 and TRBJ2-1; D unresolved. Deletions cut 1 base from V and 1 base from J, with 11 bases between. This CDR3 contains 16 residues. The CDR3 protein is CASSLGDQRSYNEQFF. The CDR3, as DNA: TGTGCCAGCAGTTTAGGTGACCAACGGTCCTACAATGAGCAGTTCTTC.

The chain uses TRBV24-1 and TRBJ2-1; 9 positions match TRBD2. The CDR3 consists of 14 residues. The V and J ends lost 4 bases and 7 bases, in that order; junction bases with no gene match: 4. Germline V gene sequence: CDR1 KGHDR, CDR2 SFDVKD. The CDR3 loop is CATSERTSANEQFF. The CDR3 coding sequence is TGTGCCACCAGTGAGAGGACTAGCGCGAATGAGCAGTTCTTC.

V is TRBV28 and J is TRBJ2-1; weak D call: TRBD2 (5 bases). Per the germline V gene, CDR1 is MDHEN and CDR2 is SYDVKM. CDR3 length equals 13 residues. The ends were cut back, 10 bases at V and 7 bases at J, with 17 bases in the middle. CDR3 protein: CATLLPAGNEQFF. CDR3 bases: TGTGCCACCCTCTTACCCGCGGGTAATGAGCAGTTCTTC.

This clonotype appeared a few times. The chain carries TRBV19 and TRBJ1-6, with TRBD1 matching 7 bases. The CDR3 totals 15 residues. V gave up 5 bases and J gave up 7 bases; unmatched junction bases: 8. CDR1 is LNHDA and CDR2 is SQIVND in the germline V gene (reference sequence). The CDR3 nucleotides are TGTGCCAGTAGTTCTCGGACAGGCTGGAATTCACCCCTCCACTTT. Encoded protein: CASSSRTGWNSPLHF.

This chain uses TRBV15 with TRBJ2-6; D is perhaps TRBD1 (6 bases). Germline CDR1 LNHNV, CDR2 YYDKDF (reference sequence). This CDR3 is built from 16 residues. Trimming removed 1 base at V and 4 bases at J, with 11 bases between. The CDR3 region is CATSRAQGTGANVLTF. The DNA of the CDR3 is TGTGCCACCAGCAGAGCACAGGGAACCGGGGCCAACGTCCTGACTTTC.

This clonotype came up once. The chain couples TRBV5-1 to TRBJ1-1; D may be TRBD1 (6 bases). Germline loops: CDR1 SGHRS, CDR2 YFSETQ. V dropped 4 bases and J dropped 1 base, with 14 bases sitting between them. This CDR3 is 15 amino acids long. CDR3 amino acids: CASSVTGRENTEAFF. DNA of the CDR3: TGCGCCAGCAGCGTAACAGGGAGGGAGAACACTGAAGCTTTCTTT.

Comments on this clonotype: Its ends do not fully match the called genes, so a read error is possible. J is TRBJ2-1 and V is TRBV5-1, with no clear D. Germline V gene sequence: CDR1 SGHRS, CDR2 YFSETQ. CDR3 length equals 11 residues. The CDR3 spells CASSLGLHRIF. The DNA of the CDR3 is TGCGCCAGCAGCTTGGGACTTCATCGGATCTTC.

The rearrangement links TRBV7-2 to TRBJ2-4; D may correspond to TRBD1 or TRBD2 (6 bases each). This CDR3 region has 18 residues. Germline loops: CDR1 SGHTA, CDR2 FQGNSA. The germline V and J ends were trimmed by 3 bases and 5 bases, with 23 bases remaining between them. This CDR3 reads CASSFYRGGQGRQNIQYF. The CDR3, as DNA: TGTGCCAGCAGCTTTTATCGTGGGGGGCAGGGGAGGCAAAACATTCAGTACTTC. The whole variable domain, remainder taken from reference TRBV7-2 and TRBJ2-4, is GAGVSQSPSNKVTEKGKDVELRCDPISGHTALYWYRQSLGQGLEFLIYFQGNSAPDKSGLPSDRFSAERTGGSVSTLTIQRTQQEDSAVYLCASSFYRGGQGRQNIQYFGAGTRLSVL.

J is TRBJ2-1 and V is TRBV29-1; no firm D call. Between the trimmed V and J ends, which lost 1 base and 7 bases, there was a span of 8 bases. Germline assignment: CDR1 SQVTM and CDR2 ANQGSEA. The length of the CDR3 is 12 residues. CDR3 DNA: TGCAGCGTTGAAGTAGGTGGGAATGAGCAGTTCTTC. This translates into CSVEVGGNEQFF.

This clonotype appeared once. A junction end diverges from the germline sequence, so it may reflect a read error. This sequence joins TRBV13 and TRBJ1-6; D ambiguous. The CDR3 runs 15 residues. The germline V gene encodes CDR1 PRHDT and CDR2 FYEKMQ (reference sequence). CDR3: CAMREGEPNAGESTF. CDR3 bases: TGTGCAATGAGAGAGGGCGAACCCAATGCAGGCGAATCAACCTTT.

The genes are TRBV5-4 and TRBJ2-3; 12 bases agree with TRBD2. This CDR3 has 15 residues. Germline CDR1 SGHNT, CDR2 YYREEE (reference sequence). J gave up 9 bases and V 4 bases, and 9 bases lay outside the gene matches. The CDR3 reads CASSEGTSGRSTQYF. In DNA, the CDR3 is TGTGCCAGCAGCGAAGGGACTAGCGGGCGATCAACGCAGTATTTT. Based on the CDR3 plus reference TRBV5-4 and TRBJ2-3, the full variable domain is ETGVTQSPTHLIKTRGQQVTLRCSSQSGHNTVSWYQQALGQGPQFIFQYYREEENGRGNFPPRFSGLQFPNYSSELNVNALELDDSALYLCASSEGTSGRSTQYFGPGTRLTVL.

This clonotype counts as large. The chain employs TRBV27 and TRBJ1-5; D uncertain. Germline V CDR1 and CDR2: MNHEY, SMNVEV (reference sequence). V lost 0 bases and J 4 bases, leaving 10 bases between the germline ends. This CDR3 is 15 amino acids long. The CDR3 here is CASSLSSQPNQPQHF. The CDR3 DNA sequence: TGTGCCAGCAGTTTATCATCGCAGCCAAATCAGCCCCAGCATTTT.

This chain joins TRBV12-3 or TRBV12-4 and TRBJ2-5, with TRBD2 identical over 7 bases. The ends lost 2 bases at V and 3 bases at J; junction bases unmatched: 3. The CDR3 is made up of 14 amino acids. The CDR3 protein is CASSLSGKEETQYF. Here the CDR3 DNA reads TGTGCCAGCAGTTTAAGCGGGAAGGAAGAGACCCAGTACTTC.

V and J are TRBV7-2 and TRBJ2-7; D is undetermined. The CDR3 runs 13 residues. CDR1 is SGHTA, CDR2 FQGNSA, per germline. V lost 0 bases and J lost 1, with 4 bases in between. CDR3 sequence (DNA): TGTGCCAGCAGCTTAGCAATGTCCTACGAGCAGTACTTC. It codes for CASSLAMSYEQYF.

The rearrangement joins TRBV24-1 to TRBJ1-2; 8 nucleotides align to TRBD1. The J segment lost 2 bases and the V segment lost 5 bases, leaving 6 bases of the junction unmatched. Germline CDR1 is KGHDR and CDR2 is SFDVKD. The CDR3 length is 15 residues. The CDR3 DNA sequence: TGTGCCACCAGTGGCGCAGGGGGCGCCAACTATGGCTACACCTTC. Its protein product is CATSGAGGANYGYTF.

V is TRBV4-2 and J is TRBJ2-1, with D possibly matching TRBD2 (6 bases). Germline values: CDR1 LGHNA, CDR2 YNFKEQ. This CDR3 is 18 amino acids long. V lost 0 bases, J lost 7 bases, and 22 bases lay in between. The CDR3 here is CASSQDLGGGTTWNEQFF. DNA for the CDR3: TGTGCCAGCAGCCAAGATCTTGGGGGAGGCACGACGTGGAATGAGCAGTTCTTC.

This clonotype was seen only once. The chain links TRBV4-3 to TRBJ1-2, with D unresolved. V shed 3 bases and J shed 1 base, with 6 bases lying between them. The CDR3 runs to 13 residues. The V gene's germline CDR1 is LGHNA and CDR2 YSLEER. Written as DNA, the CDR3 is TGCGCCAGCAGCCAGAGGGATAACTATGGCTACACCTTC. Its translation: CASSQRDNYGYTF.

The gene calls are TRBV13 and TRBJ1-1, with 9 bases fitting TRBD1. This CDR3 is built from 13 residues. V shed 5 bases and J 4 bases; nucleotides not matched to a gene: 2. In germline, CDR1 is PRHDT, CDR2 FYEKMQ (reference sequence). CDR3 in amino acids: CASSTGQGTEAFF. The CDR3 nucleotides are TGTGCCAGCAGCACGGGACAGGGCACTGAAGCTTTCTTT.

The genes are TRBV6-2 or TRBV6-3 and TRBJ2-2; tentative D call: TRBD1 (6 bases). V was pared by 2 bases and J by 7 bases, with 20 bases between. The CDR3 is 17 residues long. Germline CDR1 is MNHEY and CDR2 is SVGEGT. CDR3 nucleotide sequence: TGTGCCAGCAGTTACCCGGGACAAGTGGGAGAGATCGGGGAGCTGTTTTTT. It yields the protein CASSYPGQVGEIGELFF.

The J gene is TRBJ1-1, the V gene TRBV18, with a weak D call TRBD1 (6 bases). The V gene lost 1 base and the J gene lost 3 bases, with 9 bases spanning the gap. The CDR3 consists of 14 residues. Per germline, CDR1 KGHSH and CDR2 LQKENI. This CDR3 reads CASSPLGADTEAFF. CDR3 bases: TGTGCCAGCTCACCACTGGGGGCGGACACTGAAGCTTTCTTT. The variable domain in full, with the rest retrieved from reference TRBV18 and TRBJ1-1, is NAGVMQNPRHLVRRRGQEARLRCSPMKGHSHVYWYRQLPEEGLKFMVYLQKENIIDESGMPKERFSAEFPKEGPSILRIQQVVRGDSAAYFCASSPLGADTEAFFGQGTRLTVV.

CDR3 nucleotides: TGCGCCAGCAGCCAGACTGTGGTCCGGGGGCCGAATTCACCCCTCCACTTT. Amino acids: CASSQTVVRGPNSPLHF. This sequence joins TRBV4-1 and TRBJ1-6, with a tentative D call TRBD1 (6 bases). V was shortened by 3 bases and J by 7 bases, with 19 bases between the two germline ends. Germline V gene lookup returns CDR1 MGHRA and CDR2 YSYEKL. The CDR3 sequence is 17 residues long.

The J gene is TRBJ2-1, the V gene TRBV6-2 or TRBV6-3, with 7 bases matching TRBD2. The CDR3 consists of 22 residues. Germline values: CDR1 MNHEY, CDR2 SVGEGT. The trim removed 3 bases at V and 0 bases at J, leaving 23 bases unmatched. The CDR3 DNA follows: TGTGCCAGCAGTTATGAGTCAACTGTAGCGGGCGCTTTCCGAAGCTCCTACAATGAGCAGTTCTTC. The encoded protein is CASSYESTVAGAFRSSYNEQFF.

The genes are TRBV5-1 and TRBJ1-2; TRBD1 agrees at 9 bases. Germline V gene data show CDR1 as SGHRS and CDR2 as YFSETQ. This CDR3 spans 16 amino acids. The V and J ends lost 1 base and 2 bases, in that order; junction bases with no gene match: 6. CDR3 loop: CASSLKWDRENYGYTF. The DNA of the CDR3 is TGCGCCAGCAGCTTGAAGTGGGACAGGGAAAACTATGGCTACACCTTC.

V is TRBV5-8 and J is TRBJ2-2; D is undetermined. From germline, CDR1 is SGHTS and CDR2 YDEGEE. The V and J ends lost 1 base and 4 bases respectively, with 11 bases between them. CDR3 size: 15 residues. The CDR3 DNA sequence: TGTGCCAGCAGCTTGATACACCGACGCACCGGGGAGCTGTTTTTT. Its translation is CASSLIHRRTGELFF.